This entry is about one T cell receptor (beta chain). Its antigen remains unidentified. PCR primers comprised 60 Vbeta and 13 Jbeta primers. Profiled with immunoSEQ multiplex PCR; TCRdb holds only in-frame clones, not every one. The repertoire includes 100,000 or so clones, 70% to 80% of them detected once, and 2% to 2.5% sits in the top ten. These data come from a study of cytomegalovirus exposure and HLA in healthy donors. Study outcomes and limitations: Later work associated around 18,000 TCR beta sequences with HLA alleles at 0.05 false discovery rate.

Trimming took 1 base from V and 1 from J, leaving 10 bases between them. Per germline, CDR1 SGHTA and CDR2 FQGNSA. This CDR3 spans 16 amino acids. The TCR originated in a human donor in good health. The chain employs TRBV7-2 and TRBJ2-2, with D perhaps matching TRBD2 (5 bases). Sequenced sample: PBMCs. The chain's CDR3 is CASSLVMGVNTGELFF. The CDR3 DNA reads as TGTGCCAGCAGCTTAGTTATGGGAGTGAACACCGGGGAGCTGTTTTTT.